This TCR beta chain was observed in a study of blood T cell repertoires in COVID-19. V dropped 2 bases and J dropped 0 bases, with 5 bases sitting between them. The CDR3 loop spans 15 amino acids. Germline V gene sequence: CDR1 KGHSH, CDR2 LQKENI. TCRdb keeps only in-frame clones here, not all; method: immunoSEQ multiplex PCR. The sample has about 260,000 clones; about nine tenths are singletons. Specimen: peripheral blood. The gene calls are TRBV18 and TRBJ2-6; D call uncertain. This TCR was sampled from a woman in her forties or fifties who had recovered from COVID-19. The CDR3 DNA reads TGTGCCAGCTCACCATTAGACTCTGGGGCCAACGTCCTGACTTTC. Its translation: CASSPLDSGANVLTF.